Listed below are T cell receptor beta chains from one sample, sequenced in a study of blood T cell repertoires in COVID-19. Repertoires were generated with immunoSEQ multiplex PCR, while TCRdb's copy carries only in-frame clones and drops some. The sample contains roughly 150,000 clones, more than 70% of which appear only once. Material: peripheral blood. These receptors were obtained from a human donor in a cohort sampled during active COVID-19. The CDR3 runs from the conserved cysteine through the conserved F or W. A D gene is named only where the DNA matches it firmly. Some rows have no size entry. The others give once, few or many, or a class for an expanded clone.

v_call	j_call	d_call	clone_size	cdr3_nt	cdr3_aa
TRBV7-2	TRBJ2-5	.	.	TGTGCCAGCAGCAGCCGACCGGCCACGAGGGAGACCCAGTACTTC	CASSSRPATRETQYF
TRBV29-1	TRBJ2-3	TRBD1	.	TGCAGCGCCCCGGGACAGGGCCAAAGAGATACGCAGTATTTT	CSAPGQGQRDTQYF
TRBV27	TRBJ1-2	TRBD1	.	TGTGCCAGCAGCTTGACAGGGTCTGGAGGCTATGGCTACACCTTC	CASSLTGSGGYGYTF
TRBV19	TRBJ1-2	TRBD1	.	TGTGCCAGTAGTATAGGACGGAAAGGGGGCGCAAACTATGGCTACACCTTC	CASSIGRKGGANYGYTF
TRBV18	TRBJ2-3	TRBD2	.	TGTGCCAGCTCGCAGGGCGGGGGGCCAGATACGCAGTATTTT	CASSQGGGPDTQYF
TRBV4-1	TRBJ1-5	TRBD1	.	TGCGCCAGCAGCCCGGGGACAGGGCGCCAGCCCCAGCATTTT	CASSPGTGRQPQHF
TRBV6-5	TRBJ2-2	.	.	TGTGCCAGCAGTTACCCGACAGGTCGTCGGACCGGGGAGCTGTTTTTT	CASSYPTGRRTGELFF
TRBV2	TRBJ2-1	.	.	TGTGCCAGCAGCCACCCCGACAGGACAGAGCAGTTCTTC	CASSHPDRTEQFF
TRBV5-1	TRBJ2-2	TRBD1	.	TGCGCCAGCAGCTTGGGGACAGGAACCACCGGGGAGCTGTTTTTT	CASSLGTGTTGELFF
TRBV7-8	TRBJ2-7	.	.	TGTGCCAGCAGCCTGGGCCAAGAATACGAGCAGTACTTC	CASSLGQEYEQYF
TRBV11-2	TRBJ1-1	.	once	TGTGCCAGCAGGTCGAGGGATAGAGGCACTGAAGCTTTCTTT	CASRSRDRGTEAFF
TRBV7-9	TRBJ2-1	TRBD2	.	TGTGCCAGCAGCTTAGTGGCGGGGGGGCTCTACAATGAGCAGTTCTTC	CASSLVAGGLYNEQFF
TRBV6-4	TRBJ2-7	TRBD1	.	TGTGCCAGCAGGGGGACAGGGTGGTTTAGCTCCTACGAGCAGTACTTC	CASRGTGWFSSYEQYF
TRBV3-1/TRBV3-2	TRBJ2-1	TRBD1	.	TGTGCCAGCAGCCAAGATTGGGGACAGGGGGCCGGTGAGCAGTTCTTC	CASSQDWGQGAGEQFF
TRBV7-8	TRBJ2-5	TRBD1	.	TGTGCCAGCAGCAAAAGGGACAGCCGAGCCGAGACCCAGTACTTC	CASSKRDSRAETQYF
TRBV9	TRBJ2-1	TRBD2	.	TGTGCCAGCAGCCCCTCGGGACTAGCGGGGTTCAATGAGCAGTTCTTC	CASSPSGLAGFNEQFF
TRBV4-2	TRBJ1-6	.	.	TGTGCCAGCAGCCAAGCGGGGGATGGCTCACCCCTCCACTTT	CASSQAGDGSPLHF
TRBV6-2/TRBV6-3	TRBJ2-5	.	.	TGTGCCAGCAGTCTCTTAGTGAGAGAGACCCAGTACTTC	CASSLLVRETQYF
TRBV30	TRBJ1-6	.	few	TGTGCCTGGACCCTCGCGTCAGGGAATTCACCCCTCCACTTT	CAWTLASGNSPLHF
TRBV11-2	TRBJ2-2	.	.	TGTGCCAGCAGCCCGCGTATAGACACCGGGGAGCTGTTTTTT	CASSPRIDTGELFF
TRBV6-5	TRBJ1-1	.	.	TGTGCCAGCAGACTCGAGAGCCCGGACACTGAAGCTTTCTTT	CASRLESPDTEAFF
TRBV4-1	TRBJ1-1	.	.	TGCGCCAGCAGCCAAGATCGTTTAGCGAACACTGAAGCTTTCTTT	CASSQDRLANTEAFF
TRBV19	TRBJ1-2	.	few	TGTGCCAGTAGTATCCAGGATGGGAACTATGGCTACACCTTC	CASSIQDGNYGYTF
TRBV6-5	TRBJ2-3	.	once	TGTGCCAGCAGTTACTCGCGGGGGCCCGGCACAGATACGCAGTATTTT	CASSYSRGPGTDTQYF
TRBV5-6	TRBJ1-5	TRBD1	.	TGTGCCAGCAGCGCCGGACAGGGGCAGCCCCAGCATTTT	CASSAGQGQPQHF
TRBV4-1	TRBJ2-1	TRBD2	.	TGCGCCAGCAGCCACGCTATGCTTGGACTAGCGGGGAATGAGCAGTTCTTC	CASSHAMLGLAGNEQFF
TRBV15	TRBJ2-7	.	.	TGTGCCACCAGCAGCCTGTCGGGCTACGAGCAGTACTTC	CATSSLSGYEQYF
TRBV27	TRBJ2-7	.	.	TGTGCCAGCAGACCCAAGGGACATTCCTACGAGCAGTACTTC	CASRPKGHSYEQYF
TRBV7-9	TRBJ2-7	.	.	TGTGCCAGCAGCTTACCCACGGGATTTGGGTACGAGCAGTACTTC	CASSLPTGFGYEQYF
TRBV5-1	TRBJ2-3	TRBD2	.	TGCGCCAGCAGCTTGGGTGGACTAGCGGCTAGCACAGATACGCAGTATTTT	CASSLGGLAASTDTQYF
TRBV7-2	TRBJ2-1	TRBD2	.	TGTGCCAGCAGTTTTTCGGGGGGGCATGGGGTCAATGAGCAGTTCTTC	CASSFSGGHGVNEQFF
TRBV6-5	TRBJ1-1	.	.	TGTGCCAGCAGTCAAAGGGAGAGGACTGAAGCTTTCTTT	CASSQRERTEAFF
TRBV5-1	TRBJ2-7	.	.	TGCGCCAGCAGCCTCGGGAGCCACTACGAGCAGTACTTC	CASSLGSHYEQYF
TRBV9	TRBJ1-2	TRBD1	.	TGTGCCAGCAGCAGCCGGGACAGGGACCCCTATGGCTACACCTTC	CASSSRDRDPYGYTF
TRBV6-2/TRBV6-3	TRBJ1-5	.	.	TGTGCCAGCAGCCCTCTGGGGCACGATAGCAATCAGCCCCAGCATTTT	CASSPLGHDSNQPQHF
TRBV30	TRBJ1-1	.	.	TGTGCCTGGAGCGGGATTTGGGACACTGAAGCTTTCTTT	CAWSGIWDTEAFF
TRBV18	TRBJ1-6	.	.	TGTGCCAGCTCACCGGGACGGGAGTCACCCCTCCACTTT	CASSPGRESPLHF
TRBV4-2	TRBJ1-2	.	.	TGTGCCAGCAGCCAAACCAAACGGGCTCAACAGGGTGGCTACACCTTC	CASSQTKRAQQGGYTF
TRBV7-6	TRBJ2-3	.	.	TGTGCCAGCAGCTCTAGGTCTAGGTGGAACGGCACAGATACGCAGTATTTT	CASSSRSRWNGTDTQYF
TRBV30	TRBJ1-2	TRBD1	.	TGTGCCTGGACCCAGGGGGGCAGGGTAATCAATGGCTACACCTTC	CAWTQGGRVINGYTF
TRBV6-5	TRBJ1-5	TRBD1	.	TGTGCCAGCAGCATTGGGACAGGGGGCAATCAGCCCCAGCATTTT	CASSIGTGGNQPQHF
TRBV6-5	TRBJ1-5	.	.	TGTGCCAGCAACCCGACACAAAGCAATCAGCCCCAGCATTTT	CASNPTQSNQPQHF
TRBV7-2	TRBJ2-3	TRBD2	.	TGTGCCAGCAGTTCCCTAGCGGGGGCTCTTAGGCAGGTTACGCAGTATTTT	CASSSLAGALRQVTQYF
TRBV6-6	TRBJ2-2	TRBD2	.	TGTGCCAGCCGAAAAGAAGCGGGGGCCCCCTCCGGGGAGCTGTTTTTT	CASRKEAGAPSGELFF
TRBV25-1	TRBJ2-5	TRBD1	.	TGTGCCAGCAGTCCCGGACTGACAGGGAGAGAGACCCAGTACTTC	CASSPGLTGRETQYF
TRBV6-6	TRBJ1-1	TRBD1	few	TGTGCCAGCATCTTACAGGGGGCGCGCACTGAAGCTTTCTTT	CASILQGARTEAFF
TRBV11-2	TRBJ2-7	.	once	TGTGCCAGCAGCCCGAGTTTTGAGCAGTACTTC	CASSPSFEQYF
TRBV6-2/TRBV6-3	TRBJ1-2	TRBD1	once	TGTGCCAGCAGTACCTCCGGGACAGGGGTATTGGGCGGCTACACCTTC	CASSTSGTGVLGGYTF
TRBV6-2/TRBV6-3	TRBJ2-5	.	.	TGTGCCAGCAGTTCTAAAGGCCGGGACACACAAGAGACCCAGTACTTC	CASSSKGRDTQETQYF
TRBV10-3	TRBJ2-3	.	.	TGTGCCATCAACTTAGGGGGGGCCACAGATACGCAGTATTTT	CAINLGGATDTQYF
TRBV7-9	TRBJ1-2	.	.	TGTGCCAGCAGCTTGGTGGGCGCGATCTATGGCTACACCTTC	CASSLVGAIYGYTF
TRBV5-6	TRBJ1-1	.	once	TGTGCCAGCAGCTGGGCCACAGGGTATCCTGAAGCTTTCTTT	CASSWATGYPEAFF
TRBV5-1	TRBJ1-4	TRBD1	.	TGCGCCAGCAGCTTTGAGACAGGGCTTAATGAAAAACTGTTTTTT	CASSFETGLNEKLFF
TRBV19	TRBJ1-2	.	.	TGTGCCAGTAGTATAGACCACAAGGACAGTTACGGCTACACCTTC	CASSIDHKDSYGYTF
TRBV9	TRBJ2-7	.	.	TGTGCCAGCAGCGTAACGGACAGTATCCCCACCGTGCAGTACTTC	CASSVTDSIPTVQYF